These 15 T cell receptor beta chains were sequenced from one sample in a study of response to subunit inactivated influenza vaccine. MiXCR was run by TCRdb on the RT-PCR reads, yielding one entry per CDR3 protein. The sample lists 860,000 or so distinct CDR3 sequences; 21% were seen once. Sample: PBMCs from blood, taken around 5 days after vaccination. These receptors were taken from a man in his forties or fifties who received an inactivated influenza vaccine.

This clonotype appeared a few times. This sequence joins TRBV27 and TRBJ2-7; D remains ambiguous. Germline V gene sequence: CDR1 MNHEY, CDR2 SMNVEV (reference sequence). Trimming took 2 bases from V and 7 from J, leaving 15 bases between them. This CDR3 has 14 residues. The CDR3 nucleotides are TGTGCCAGCAGTTTAACGGTACGCGGCGTGGAGCAGTACTTC. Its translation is CASSLTVRGVEQYF.

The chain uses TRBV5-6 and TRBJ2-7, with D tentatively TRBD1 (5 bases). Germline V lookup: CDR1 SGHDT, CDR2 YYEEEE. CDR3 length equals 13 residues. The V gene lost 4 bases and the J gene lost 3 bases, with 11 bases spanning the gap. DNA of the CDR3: TGTGCCAGCAGCACGGACACAAACTACGAGCAGTACTTC. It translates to CASSTDTNYEQYF.

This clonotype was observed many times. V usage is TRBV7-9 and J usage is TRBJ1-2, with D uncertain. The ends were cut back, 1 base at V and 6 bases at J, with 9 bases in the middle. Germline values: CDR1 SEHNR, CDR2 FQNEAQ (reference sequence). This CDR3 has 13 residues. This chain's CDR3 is CASSLEFIDGYTF. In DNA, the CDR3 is TGTGCCAGCAGCTTAGAATTCATTGATGGCTACACCTTC.

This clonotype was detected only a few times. CDR3 sequence reads: CASSLESSGEQYF. CDR3 in DNA: TGTGCCAGCAGCTTAGAGAGTTCCGGAGAGCAGTACTTC. The V call is TRBV7-2, the J call TRBJ2-7; D unresolved. Trimming cost V 1 base and J 7 bases, with 11 bases left between them. This CDR3 spans 13 amino acids. CDR1 and CDR2 from the germline V gene are SGHTA and FQGNSA.

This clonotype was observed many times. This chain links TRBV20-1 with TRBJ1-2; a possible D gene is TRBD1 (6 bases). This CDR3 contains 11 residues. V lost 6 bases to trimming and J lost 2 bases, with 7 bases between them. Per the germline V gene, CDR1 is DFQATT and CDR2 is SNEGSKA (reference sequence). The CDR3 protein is CSATGNYGYTF. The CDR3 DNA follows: TGCAGTGCCACAGGGAACTATGGCTACACCTTC.

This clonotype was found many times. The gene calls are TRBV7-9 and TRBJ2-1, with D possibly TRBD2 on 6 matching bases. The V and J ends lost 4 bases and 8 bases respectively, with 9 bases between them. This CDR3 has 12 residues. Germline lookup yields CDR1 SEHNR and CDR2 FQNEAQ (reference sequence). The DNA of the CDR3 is TGTGCCAGCAGCTCCCGGGAGCATGAGCAGTTCTTC. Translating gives CASSSREHEQFF.

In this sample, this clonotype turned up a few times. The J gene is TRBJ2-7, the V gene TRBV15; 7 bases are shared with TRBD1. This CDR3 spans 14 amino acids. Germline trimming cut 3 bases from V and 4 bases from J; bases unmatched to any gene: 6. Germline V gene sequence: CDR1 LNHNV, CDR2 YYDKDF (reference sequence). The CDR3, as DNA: TGTGCCACCAGCAGTGGACAGGCGACTTACGAGCAGTACTTC. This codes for CATSSGQATYEQYF.

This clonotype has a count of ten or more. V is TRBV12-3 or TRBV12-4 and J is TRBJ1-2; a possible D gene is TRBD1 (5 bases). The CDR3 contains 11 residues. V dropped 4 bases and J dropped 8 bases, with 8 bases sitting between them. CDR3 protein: CASSSTDGYTF. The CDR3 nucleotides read TGTGCCAGCAGTTCGACAGACGGCTACACCTTC.

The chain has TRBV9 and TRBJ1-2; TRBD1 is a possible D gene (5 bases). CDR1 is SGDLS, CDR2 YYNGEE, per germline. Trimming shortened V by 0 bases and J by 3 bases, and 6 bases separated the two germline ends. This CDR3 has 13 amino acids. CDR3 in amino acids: CASSVAGDYGYTF. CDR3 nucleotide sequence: TGTGCCAGCAGCGTAGCGGGGGACTATGGCTACACCTTC. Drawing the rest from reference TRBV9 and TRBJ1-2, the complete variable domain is DSGVTQTPKHLITATGQRVTLRCSPRSGDLSVYWYQQSLDQGLQFLIQYYNGEERAKGNILERFSAQQFPDLHSELNLSSLELGDSALYFCASSVAGDYGYTFGSGTRLTVV.

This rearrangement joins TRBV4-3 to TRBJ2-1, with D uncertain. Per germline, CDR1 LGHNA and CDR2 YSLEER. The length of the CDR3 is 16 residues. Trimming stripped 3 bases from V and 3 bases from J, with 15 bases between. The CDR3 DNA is TGCGCCAGCAGCCAGACCTCAAGCGTGGGCTACAATGAGCAGTTCTTC. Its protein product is CASSQTSSVGYNEQFF.

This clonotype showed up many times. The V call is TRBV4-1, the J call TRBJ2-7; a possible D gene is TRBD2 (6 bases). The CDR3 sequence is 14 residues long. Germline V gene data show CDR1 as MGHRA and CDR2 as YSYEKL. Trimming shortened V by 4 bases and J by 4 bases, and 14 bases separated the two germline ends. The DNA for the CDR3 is TGCGCCAGCAGCCCCCCCGGGACTTATTACGAGCAGTACTTC. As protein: CASSPPGTYYEQYF.

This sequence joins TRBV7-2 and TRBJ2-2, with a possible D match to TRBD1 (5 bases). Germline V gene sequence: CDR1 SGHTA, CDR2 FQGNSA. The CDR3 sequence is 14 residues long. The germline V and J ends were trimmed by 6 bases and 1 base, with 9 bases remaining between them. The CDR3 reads CASRFQGNTGELFF. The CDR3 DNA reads TGTGCCAGCAGATTCCAGGGGAACACCGGGGAGCTGTTTTTT.

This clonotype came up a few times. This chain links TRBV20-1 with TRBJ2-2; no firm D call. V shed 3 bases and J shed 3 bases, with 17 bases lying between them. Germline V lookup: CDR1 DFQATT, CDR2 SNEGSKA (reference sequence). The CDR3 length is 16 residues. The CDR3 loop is CSASDNVGPYTGELFF. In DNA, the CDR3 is TGCAGTGCTAGCGACAACGTAGGACCTTACACCGGGGAGCTGTTTTTT.

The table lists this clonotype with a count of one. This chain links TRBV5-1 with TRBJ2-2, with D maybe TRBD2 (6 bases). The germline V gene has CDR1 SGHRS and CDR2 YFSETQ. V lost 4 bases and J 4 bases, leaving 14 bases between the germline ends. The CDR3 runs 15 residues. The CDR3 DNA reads TGCGCCAGCAGCCCCGGTCTGCGGGGCACCGGGGAGCTGTTTTTT. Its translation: CASSPGLRGTGELFF.

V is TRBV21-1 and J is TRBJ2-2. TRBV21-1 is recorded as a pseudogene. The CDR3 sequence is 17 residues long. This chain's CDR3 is CAIKRSQTYLNTGELFF. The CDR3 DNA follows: TGTGCCATTAAGAGGAGTCAGACCTACTTGAACACCGGGGAGCTGTTTTTT.